The sequence of this T cell receptor (beta chain) was determined in a study of blood T cell repertoires in COVID-19. Unmatched junction bases numbered 11, after V lost 7 bases and J lost 5 bases. Per the germline V gene, CDR1 is KGHDR and CDR2 is SFDVKD. The CDR3 sequence is 16 residues long. Repertoires were generated with immunoSEQ multiplex PCR, while TCRdb's copy carries only in-frame clones and drops some. The sample has around 150,000 clones; around 79% are singletons. This chain links TRBV24-1 with TRBJ2-5; 11 bases map to TRBD1. This clonotype was sampled from a woman in her fifties or sixties who had recovered from COVID-19. The sample consisted of PBMCs or T cells enriched from blood (not recorded which). The chain's CDR3 is CATRATRDRGRETQYF. The CDR3 region has the DNA TGTGCCACCAGAGCGACCCGGGACAGGGGGAGGGAGACCCAGTACTTC.